The 15 T cell receptor beta chains below were found in one sample sequenced in a study of blood T cell repertoires in COVID-19. Data came from immunoSEQ multiplex PCR; TCRdb stores just in-frame clones and leaves some out. The sample lists about 390,000 clones, approximately 89% occurring once. The sequenced sample was peripheral blood. The receptors shown here come from an older woman with COVID-19, enrolled during active disease.

The CDR3 coding sequence is TGTGCCAGCAGCTTGGTACAGGGTAATAATTCACCCCTCCACTTT. Protein sequence: CASSLVQGNNSPLHF. J is TRBJ1-6 and V is TRBV5-5; possibly TRBD1 for D (6 bases). The germline V gene encodes CDR1 SGHKS and CDR2 YYEKEE (reference sequence). The CDR3 loop spans 15 amino acids. V lost 0 bases and J lost 5, with 9 bases in between.

This clone was recorded once. CDR3 sequence: CASSLFSGGLSYEQYF. As DNA, the CDR3 is TGTGCCAGCAGCTTGTTTAGCGGGGGTCTCTCCTACGAGCAGTACTTC. The rearrangement uses TRBV7-2 and TRBJ2-7; 9 bases align to TRBD2. V lost 3 bases, J lost 0 bases, and 6 bases stayed unmatched. From germline, CDR1 is SGHTA and CDR2 FQGNSA. This CDR3 has 16 residues.

This clone turned up a few times. The chain employs TRBV5-1 and TRBJ1-2, with TRBD1 matching over 7 bases. The CDR3 is 13 amino acids. J gave up 8 bases and V 9 bases, and 13 bases lay outside the gene matches. Per germline, CDR1 SGHRS and CDR2 YFSETQ. CDR3 bases: TGCGCCACCACGACAGGGAACTCTTGGGGCTACACCTTC. Translation: CATTTGNSWGYTF.

The chain is built from TRBV4-1 and TRBJ1-4; 9 nucleotides match TRBD1. The junction had 7 bases not matched to a gene; V was cut back by 2 bases and J by 6 bases. This CDR3 region has 16 residues. CDR1 is MGHRA, CDR2 YSYEKL, per germline. CDR3 residues: CASSQTTGGAYEKLFF. For the CDR3, the DNA is TGCGCCAGCAGCCAAACTACAGGGGGCGCGTATGAAAAACTGTTTTTT.

Note on this clone: One end of the junction is discordant with germline, which a read error may explain. The chain joins TRBV5-1 to TRBJ2-7, with D possibly being TRBD1 (5 bases). Germline V lookup: CDR1 SGHRS, CDR2 YFSETQ. The CDR3 runs 15 residues. CDR3 in DNA: TGCACCAGCAGCTTGGAACTCCCCATGCAGGGCGAGCAGTACTTC. This gives the protein CTSSLELPMQGEQYF.

This clone was observed a single time. The genes are TRBV28 and TRBJ1-2, with D perhaps TRBD1 (6 bases). Germline lookup yields CDR1 MDHEN and CDR2 SYDVKM. V dropped 4 bases and J dropped 8 bases, with 14 bases sitting between them. This CDR3 has 13 amino acids. This CDR3 is CASSWAGAEGYTF. The CDR3, as DNA: TGTGCCAGCAGTTGGGCGGGGGCAGAAGGCTACACCTTC.

The chain uses TRBV5-1 and TRBJ2-1; 8 bases match TRBD2. V was pared by 2 bases and J by 5 bases, with 6 bases of the junction left unmatched. This CDR3 region has 15 residues. Germline assignment: CDR1 SGHRS and CDR2 YFSETQ. CDR3 sequence: CASSLAGRGDNEQFF. The CDR3 nucleotides read TGCGCCAGCAGCTTAGCGGGGCGGGGGGACAATGAGCAGTTCTTC.

The chain uses TRBV6-5 and TRBJ1-1; weak D call: TRBD1 (5 bases). Germline V gene sequence: CDR1 MNHEY, CDR2 SVGAGI. This CDR3 contains 13 residues. V lost 6 bases and J 8 bases, leaving 16 bases between the germline ends. The CDR3 reads CASRGTSRGEAFF. The CDR3 DNA sequence: TGTGCCAGCAGGGGGACCTCGCGGGGAGAAGCTTTCTTT.

The CDR3 region is CASSVSPGETQYF. The CDR3 nucleotides read TGTGCCAGCAGCGTAAGCCCGGGAGAGACCCAGTACTTC. This chain connects TRBV9 to TRBJ2-5; D is unclear. V was cut by 1 base and J by 4 bases, with 8 bases left in between. The germline V gene encodes CDR1 SGDLS and CDR2 YYNGEE. This CDR3 spans 13 amino acids.

The genes are TRBV28 and TRBJ1-2; TRBD1 aligns across 9 bases. The CDR3 is 18 residues long. CDR1 and CDR2 from the germline V gene are MDHEN and SYDVKM. The V and J ends lost 7 bases and 1 base, in that order; junction bases with no gene match: 16. CDR3 in amino acids: CASTNKGLDRGYNYGYTF. As DNA, the CDR3 is TGTGCCAGCACCAATAAGGGTCTGGACAGGGGATATAACTATGGCTACACCTTC.

The J gene is TRBJ2-1, the V gene TRBV25-1, with 9 bases that match TRBD1. Germline-derived CDR1 and CDR2 are MGHDK and SYGVNS. After removal of 6 bases from V and 7 bases from J, the junction contained 4 bases not matched to a gene. This CDR3 comprises 13 residues. This CDR3 is CASRQGAKNEQFF. As DNA, the CDR3 is TGTGCCAGCAGACAGGGGGCGAAGAATGAGCAGTTCTTC.

This chain joins TRBV20-1 and TRBJ1-1, with D uncertain. The germline CDR1 and CDR2 sequences are DFQATT and SNEGSKA (reference sequence). This CDR3 spans 15 amino acids. V dropped 3 bases and J dropped 1 base, with 15 bases sitting between them. The DNA for the CDR3 is TGCAGTGCTAGTTATGGGCGCTCATCGAACACTGAAGCTTTCTTT. Its protein product is CSASYGRSSNTEAFF.

The chain recombines TRBV7-3 with TRBJ1-1, with D tentatively TRBD1 (6 bases). Trimming shortened V by 5 bases and J by 4 bases, and 17 bases separated the two germline ends. In germline, CDR1 is SGHTA, CDR2 FQGTGA. This CDR3 spans 15 amino acids. Written as DNA, the CDR3 is TGTGCCAGCAGCCCAGGGGTCCATTCGGGCACTGAAGCTTTCTTT. Protein: CASSPGVHSGTEAFF.

The chain combines TRBV19 with TRBJ2-2, with D possibly being TRBD2 (5 bases). Trimming shortened V by 7 bases and J by 5 bases, and 14 bases separated the two germline ends. CDR1 is LNHDA, CDR2 SQIVND, per germline (reference sequence). The CDR3 covers 14 residues. This chain's CDR3 is CASTSPPGTGELFF. CDR3 nucleotides: TGTGCCAGTACCTCCCCCCCGGGGACCGGGGAGCTGTTTTTT.

The rearrangement joins TRBV27 to TRBJ1-6; TRBD1 matches 9 bases. Germline CDR1 reads MNHEY; CDR2 reads SMNVEV (reference sequence). Trimming removed 5 bases from V and 14 bases from J; junction bases left unmatched: 10. This CDR3 region has 14 residues. In nucleotides, the CDR3 is TGTGCCAGCAGTCCGCAGACAGGGGGTCAGGCCCTCCACTTT. It translates to CASSPQTGGQALHF.